This TCR beta chain was captured by sequencing in a study of cytomegalovirus exposure and HLA in healthy donors. At the level of the study: HLA-typed donors were the source of about 85 million unique TCRs, which an early data release held. Study-wide points: Later work showed greater clonal expansion in HLA-associated TCR beta chains than in equally common others.

The PCR employed 60 Vbeta primers together with 13 Jbeta primers. In the authors' methods: Roughly 81 million unique TCR beta chains, some 11 million shared, were counted in a later analysis. Here immunoSEQ multiplex PCR was the method, and the copy in TCRdb shows in-frame clones only, minus some. V and J calls plus clone size are reproduced from that table; the DNA served to infer D and trimming. The sample has around 60,000 clones, and its top ten clones hold 4% to 5.5%. In regard to this clone: Antigen: not known.

CDR1 is SGHNT, CDR2 YYREEE, per germline (reference sequence). The CDR3 runs 13 residues. The J segment lost 4 bases and the V segment lost 4 bases, leaving 4 bases of the junction unmatched. The chain employs TRBV5-4 and TRBJ1-1, with 7 bases lining up with TRBD1. The TCR was taken from a man aged 25-45 years in good health and CMV-seropositive. The sequencing input was PBMCs. As DNA, the CDR3 is TGTGCCAGCAGCCGGCAGGGGGGCACTGAAGCTTTCTTT. This encodes CASSRQGGTEAFF. The full variable domain, its missing parts supplied by reference TRBV5-4 and TRBJ1-1, is ETGVTQSPTHLIKTRGQQVTLRCSSQSGHNTVSWYQQALGQGPQFIFQYYREEENGRGNFPPRFSGLQFPNYSSELNVNALELDDSALYLCASSRQGGTEAFFGQGTRLTVV.